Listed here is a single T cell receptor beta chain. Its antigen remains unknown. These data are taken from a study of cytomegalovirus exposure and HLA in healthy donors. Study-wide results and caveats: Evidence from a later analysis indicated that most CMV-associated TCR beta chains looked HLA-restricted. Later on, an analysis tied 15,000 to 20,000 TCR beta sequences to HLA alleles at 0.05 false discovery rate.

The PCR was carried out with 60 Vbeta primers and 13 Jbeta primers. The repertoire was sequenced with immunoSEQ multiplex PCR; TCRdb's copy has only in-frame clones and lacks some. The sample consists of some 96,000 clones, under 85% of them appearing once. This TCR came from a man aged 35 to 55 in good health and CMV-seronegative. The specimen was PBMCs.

The CDR3, as DNA: TGTGCCAGCAGCTTAGAAGCAGGGAGGTCCTACAATGAGCAGTTCTTC. This encodes CASSLEAGRSYNEQFF. The V and J genes are TRBV7-2 and TRBJ2-1; tentatively, D is TRBD2 (6 bases). The CDR3 has 16 amino acids. Germline V gene sequence: CDR1 SGHTA, CDR2 FQGNSA. V lost 1 base to trimming and J lost 1 base, with 11 bases between them.